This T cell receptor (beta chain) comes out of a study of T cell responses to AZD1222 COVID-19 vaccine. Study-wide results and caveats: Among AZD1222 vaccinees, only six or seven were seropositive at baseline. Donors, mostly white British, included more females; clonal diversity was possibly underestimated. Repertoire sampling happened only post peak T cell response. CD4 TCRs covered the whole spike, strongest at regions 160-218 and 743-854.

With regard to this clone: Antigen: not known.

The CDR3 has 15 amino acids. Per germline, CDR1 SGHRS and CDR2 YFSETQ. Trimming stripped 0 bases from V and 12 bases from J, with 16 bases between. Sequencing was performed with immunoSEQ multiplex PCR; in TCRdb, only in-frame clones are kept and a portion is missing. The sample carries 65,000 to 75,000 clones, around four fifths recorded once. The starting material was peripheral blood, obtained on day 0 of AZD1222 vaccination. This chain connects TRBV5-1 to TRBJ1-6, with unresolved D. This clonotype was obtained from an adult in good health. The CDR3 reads CASSLEGAQSLPLHF. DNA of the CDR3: TGCGCCAGCAGCTTGGAGGGCGCTCAAAGTTTACCCCTCCACTTT. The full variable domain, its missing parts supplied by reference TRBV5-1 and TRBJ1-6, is KAGVTQTPRYLIKTRGQQVTLSCSPISGHRSVSWYQQTPGQGLQFLFEYFSETQRNKGNFPGRFSGRQFSNSRSEMNVSTLELGDSALYLCASSLEGAQSLPLHFGNGTRLTVT.